One T cell receptor beta chain is described in this entry. These data belong to a study of T cell clones after liver transplantation. Germline lookup yields CDR1 SGHDT and CDR2 YYEEEE. The V end lost 4 bases, the J end lost 0 bases, and 14 bases lay between the germline ends. The CDR3 contains 17 residues. Using immunoSEQ multiplex PCR, the repertoire was profiled, and TCRdb retains in-frame clones only, with some absent. The sample includes tens of thousands of clones, 70% to 80% of them seen just once. The source material was CD4+ T cells from blood, sampled before liver transplant. This sequence was found in a human donor who received a liver transplant. V usage is TRBV5-6 and J usage is TRBJ2-6; a weak D match, TRBD2 (5 bases). The CDR3 spells CASSATIGVSGANVLTF. As DNA, the CDR3 is TGTGCCAGCAGCGCCACTATCGGGGTCTCTGGGGCCAACGTCCTGACTTTC. Complete variable domain (other parts from reference TRBV5-6 and TRBJ2-6): DAGVTQSPTHLIKTRGQQVTLRCSPKSGHDTVSWYQQALGQGPQFIFQYYEEEERQRGNFPDRFSGHQFPNYSSELNVNALLLGDSALYLCASSATIGVSGANVLTFGAGSRLTVL.